The 30 T cell receptor beta chains listed next were all sequenced from one sample in a study of cytomegalovirus exposure and HLA in healthy donors. Produced via immunoSEQ multiplex PCR; TCRdb's table is partial and in-frame only. This sample carries about 240,000 clones, just under 90% of them seen once, and the ten largest clones take approximately 2.5%. The sequenced sample consisted of PBMCs. All receptors come from a man in his late teens or twenties in good health and CMV-seronegative.

This chain connects TRBV11-2 to TRBJ2-1; the D is unclear. V was trimmed by 1 base and J by 8 bases, leaving 6 bases between them. The CDR3 is 12 residues long. Germline loops: CDR1 SGHAT, CDR2 FQNNGV. The CDR3 loop reads CASSLVADEQFF. In nucleotides, the CDR3 is TGTGCCAGCAGCTTAGTTGCGGATGAGCAGTTCTTC.

The V call is TRBV9, the J call TRBJ2-3; 12 bases fit TRBD2. The CDR3 contains 16 residues. The V and J ends lost 4 bases and 6 bases, in that order; junction bases with no gene match: 9. Germline V lookup: CDR1 SGDLS, CDR2 YYNGEE. This CDR3 reads CASSPRGLAGRDTQYF. For the CDR3, the DNA is TGTGCCAGCAGCCCCCGCGGACTAGCGGGGCGTGATACGCAGTATTTT.

This chain uses TRBV18 with TRBJ1-2; 7 nucleotides agree with TRBD1. In germline, CDR1 is KGHSH, CDR2 LQKENI. Trimming took 6 bases from V and 5 from J; bases not matched to a gene: 6. The CDR3 runs to 13 residues. In DNA, the CDR3 is TGTGCCAGCTCGCAAGGGGGCTGGTATGGCTACACCTTC. It translates to CASSQGGWYGYTF.

The count of this clone is one. The chain uses TRBV18 and TRBJ2-5, with 8 bases identical to TRBD1. Germline CDR1 is KGHSH and CDR2 is LQKENI. V dropped 3 bases and J dropped 4; count of bases not matched to a gene: 10. The CDR3 runs 16 residues. The CDR3 region has the DNA TGTGCCAGCTCACCCATAACAGGACAGGGCGGAGAGACCCAGTACTTC. Protein: CASSPITGQGGETQYF.

The rearrangement uses TRBV5-4 and TRBJ2-7; possibly TRBD1 for D (5 bases). Germline CDR1 SGHNT, CDR2 YYREEE (reference sequence). V lost 0 bases, J lost 6 bases, and 10 bases lay in between. The CDR3 is 13 residues long. For the CDR3, the DNA is TGTGCCAGCAGCTTGGACTGGGGCGGCGAGCAGTACTTC. Residues: CASSLDWGGEQYF.

The rearrangement joins TRBV9 to TRBJ2-2, with TRBD1 matching over 9 bases. This CDR3 is 15 amino acids long. V lost 4 bases to trimming and J lost 4 bases; unmatched junction nucleotides: 5. Looked up from germline, CDR1 is SGDLS and CDR2 is YYNGEE. In DNA, the CDR3 is TGTGCCAGCAGCTACAGGGGGCCCGGCACCGGGGAGCTGTTTTTT. Translating gives CASSYRGPGTGELFF.

V gene TRBV10-2 combines with J gene TRBJ1-1; D might be TRBD1 (5 bases). Germline values: CDR1 WSHSY, CDR2 SAAADI. The CDR3 loop spans 14 amino acids. Deletions cut 6 bases from V and 0 bases from J, with 11 bases between. CDR3 region: CASRSGGMNTEAFF. The CDR3 nucleotides read TGCGCCAGCAGATCGGGGGGAATGAACACTGAAGCTTTCTTT.

This sequence joins TRBV29-1 and TRBJ2-7; tentative D call: TRBD1 (6 bases). Germline V CDR1 and CDR2: SQVTM, ANQGSEA. V was trimmed by 1 base and J by 7 bases, leaving 17 bases between them. This CDR3 comprises 14 residues. In DNA form, the CDR3 reads TGCAGCGTTGAAGTTGCAGGGGTATTGGGTGAGCAGTACTTC. The encoded protein is CSVEVAGVLGEQYF.

The chain carries TRBV11-2 and TRBJ1-2; D gene uncertain. CDR1 and CDR2 from the germline V gene are SGHAT and FQNNGV. V gave up 4 bases and J gave up 0 bases, with 9 bases separating them. CDR3 length equals 14 residues. The DNA for the CDR3 is TGTGCCAGCAGCTACATTGGAGCTAACTATGGCTACACCTTC. Translation: CASSYIGANYGYTF.

Only one count was recorded for this clone. The chain has TRBV28 and TRBJ1-2; 9 nucleotides align to TRBD1. Unmatched junction bases numbered 2, after V lost 5 bases and J lost 4 bases. This CDR3 is 13 amino acids long. The V gene's germline CDR1 is MDHEN and CDR2 SYDVKM. The CDR3 here is CASSGDRVYGYTF. In DNA, the CDR3 is TGTGCCAGCAGTGGGGACAGGGTCTATGGCTACACCTTC.

V gene TRBV19 combines with J gene TRBJ2-7, with 11 bases matching TRBD1. V shed 5 bases, J shed 7 bases, and the junction held 7 bases outside the gene matches. Per germline, CDR1 LNHDA and CDR2 SQIVND (reference sequence). The CDR3 is 14 amino acids. CDR3 protein: CASSQGQGAYEQYF. The DNA for the CDR3 is TGTGCCAGTAGTCAAGGACAGGGGGCGTATGAGCAGTACTTC.

This chain links TRBV29-1 with TRBJ2-3; 9 bases match TRBD2. CDR1 and CDR2 (germline): SQVTM, ANQGSEA. V dropped 4 bases and J dropped 2; count of bases not matched to a gene: 7. This CDR3 is 15 amino acids long. This chain's CDR3 is CSVVGRGGFTDTQYF. The CDR3 region has the DNA TGCAGCGTTGTGGGGCGGGGGGGCTTCACAGATACGCAGTATTTT.

The rearrangement joins TRBV2 to TRBJ2-1, with D hard to call. The CDR3 is 14 residues long. In germline, CDR1 is SNHLY, CDR2 FYNNEI. Trimming removed 11 bases from V and 0 bases from J, with 14 bases in between. DNA of the CDR3: TGTGCCTTGAAGGAGAAAGACTCCTACAATGAGCAGTTCTTC. Amino acid sequence: CALKEKDSYNEQFF.

The gene calls are TRBV28 and TRBJ1-2; possible D gene TRBD1, 5 bases. The CDR3 is 15 amino acids. V lost 1 base and J 6 bases, leaving 15 bases between the germline ends. Germline V gene sequence: CDR1 MDHEN, CDR2 SYDVKM. For the CDR3, the DNA is TGTGCCAGCAGTTTATTTCGGGGGGGAGTTGATGGCTACACCTTC. It is translated as CASSLFRGGVDGYTF.

V is TRBV6-1 and J is TRBJ2-7; D is perhaps TRBD1 (6 bases). The CDR3 runs 11 residues. Trimming removed 4 bases from V and 5 bases from J, with 6 bases in between. CDR1 and CDR2 (germline): MNHNS, SASEGT. The CDR3 DNA sequence: TGTGCCAGCAGTGGGACAGACGAGCAGTACTTC. Its protein product is CASSGTDEQYF.

The J gene is TRBJ2-1, the V gene TRBV7-2; D unclear. Trimming removed 6 bases from V and 4 bases from J, with 13 bases in between. The length of the CDR3 is 14 residues. Germline values: CDR1 SGHTA, CDR2 FQGNSA. The CDR3 loop reads CASSPEYYYNEQFF. The CDR3 DNA is TGTGCCAGCAGTCCTGAATACTATTACAATGAGCAGTTCTTC.

The V call is TRBV6-6, the J call TRBJ2-7, with 10 bases aligning to TRBD2. CDR3 length: 15 residues. The ends lost 5 bases at V and 0 bases at J; junction bases unmatched: 4. Germline loops: CDR1 MNHNY, CDR2 SVGAGI (reference sequence). DNA of the CDR3: TGTGCCAGCAGTCCCGGGACTAGCGCCTCCTACGAGCAGTACTTC. Translating gives CASSPGTSASYEQYF.

The V and J genes are TRBV5-6 and TRBJ2-2; TRBD2 matches 14 bases. Per the germline V gene, CDR1 is SGHDT and CDR2 is YYEEEE. The CDR3 covers 16 residues. With 3 bases clipped from V and 5 bases from J, the junction kept 3 bases outside the gene matches. DNA for the CDR3: TGTGCCAGCAGCTGGGGACTAGCGGGGGTTACCGGGGAGCTGTTTTTT. This sequence encodes CASSWGLAGVTGELFF.

The chain is built from TRBV27 and TRBJ2-5, with 7 positions matching TRBD2. The ends lost 2 bases at V and 5 bases at J; junction bases unmatched: 2. Germline CDR1 is MNHEY and CDR2 is SMNVEV (reference sequence). This CDR3 spans 13 amino acids. As DNA, the CDR3 is TGTGCCAGCAGTTTAGTGGGGGGGGAGACCCAGTACTTC. Its translation: CASSLVGGETQYF.

This clone was detected only a few times. This CDR3 is CASSLSGGTYEQYF. CDR3 sequence (DNA): TGCGCCAGCAGCCTCTCGGGAGGCACCTACGAGCAGTACTTC. This chain connects TRBV5-1 to TRBJ2-7; 7 bases are shared with TRBD2. With V trimmed by 4 bases and J by 2 bases, 6 bases remained unmatched. This CDR3 has 14 residues. Germline CDR1 is SGHRS and CDR2 is YFSETQ. Variable domain in full (rest from reference TRBV5-1 and TRBJ2-7): KAGVTQTPRYLIKTRGQQVTLSCSPISGHRSVSWYQQTPGQGLQFLFEYFSETQRNKGNFPGRFSGRQFSNSRSEMNVSTLELGDSALYLCASSLSGGTYEQYFGPGTRLTVT.

The chain couples TRBV20-1 to TRBJ2-3, with D perhaps matching TRBD2 (6 bases). Germline V gives CDR1 DFQATT, CDR2 SNEGSKA (reference sequence). The ends were cut back, 8 bases at V and 10 bases at J, with 16 bases in the middle. The CDR3 has 11 amino acids. In DNA, the CDR3 is TGCAGTCCGTTAACTAGCTCTCCGCAGTATTTT. This translates into CSPLTSSPQYF.

The chain recombines TRBV7-2 with TRBJ2-1, with a weak D call TRBD2 (7 bases). The CDR3 runs 15 residues. Germline V lookup: CDR1 SGHTA, CDR2 FQGNSA. V lost 1 base, J lost 5 bases, and 12 bases lay in between. This CDR3 reads CASSLGGGPHNEQFF. The CDR3 coding sequence is TGTGCCAGCAGCTTAGGGGGGGGGCCCCACAATGAGCAGTTCTTC.

About this clone: Compared with germline, one end of the junction differs, possibly owing to a read error. This rearrangement joins TRBV13 to TRBJ2-7; 10 bases fit TRBD1. Germline lookup yields CDR1 PRHDT and CDR2 FYEKMQ (reference sequence). The CDR3 is made up of 16 amino acids. CDR3 sequence reads: CASSVGPGQGYYEQYF. CDR3 coding DNA: TGTGCCAGCAGCGTAGGGCCGGGACAGGGGTACTACGAGCAGTACTTC.

V is TRBV6-5 and J is TRBJ2-7, with D possibly being TRBD1 (5 bases). Per the germline V gene, CDR1 is MNHEY and CDR2 is SVGAGI. Trimming cost V 2 bases and J 7 bases, with 18 bases left between them. CDR3 size: 15 residues. The CDR3 DNA reads TGTGCCAGCAGTTACGGTCAGGGTGGTACCCGGGAGCAGTACTTC. Its protein product is CASSYGQGGTREQYF.

This clone was counted only a few times. The V and J genes are TRBV7-2 and TRBJ1-6, with unresolved D. The germline V gene encodes CDR1 SGHTA and CDR2 FQGNSA. The CDR3 sequence is 16 residues long. Trimming took 3 bases from V and 1 from J, leaving 10 bases between them. CDR3 amino acids: CASSFSAQSYNSPLHF. The CDR3 nucleotides are TGTGCCAGCAGCTTCTCAGCGCAGTCCTATAATTCACCCCTCCACTTT.

This clone was seen a single time. The chain recombines TRBV7-6 with TRBJ2-5; TRBD1 aligns across 9 bases. J was trimmed by 5 bases and V by 5 bases; bases with no gene match: 6. The germline V gene has CDR1 SGHVS and CDR2 FNYEAQ. This CDR3 has 14 amino acids. The CDR3: CASSIQGAAETQYF. DNA for the CDR3: TGTGCCAGCAGCATACAGGGGGCGGCGGAGACCCAGTACTTC.

The chain is built from TRBV5-1 and TRBJ1-1; D is ambiguous. The V end lost 3 bases, the J end lost 1 base, and 10 bases lay between the germline ends. Germline lookup yields CDR1 SGHRS and CDR2 YFSETQ. The CDR3 extends over 14 amino acids. The CDR3 coding sequence is TGCGCCAGCAGCTCCGGGAATCCGAACACTGAAGCTTTCTTT. This codes for CASSSGNPNTEAFF. The full variable domain, with the rest looked up from reference TRBV5-1 and TRBJ1-1, is KAGVTQTPRYLIKTRGQQVTLSCSPISGHRSVSWYQQTPGQGLQFLFEYFSETQRNKGNFPGRFSGRQFSNSRSEMNVSTLELGDSALYLCASSSGNPNTEAFFGQGTRLTVV.

This clone has a single count. This chain links TRBV6-1 with TRBJ2-7, with a possible D match to TRBD1 (6 bases). V was trimmed by 2 bases and J by 2 bases, leaving 10 bases between them. Germline V CDR1 and CDR2: MNHNS, SASEGT. The CDR3 sequence is 14 residues long. CDR3 nucleotides: TGTGCCAGCAGTGAATTGGGGGCTGCCTACGAGCAGTACTTC. Protein sequence: CASSELGAAYEQYF.

V is TRBV7-9 and J is TRBJ2-6; 9 bases align to TRBD1. This CDR3 spans 15 amino acids. With V trimmed by 10 bases and J by 4 bases, 8 bases remained unmatched. The germline gives CDR1 SEHNR, CDR2 FQNEAQ (reference sequence). CDR3 sequence (DNA): TGTGCCACTCACAGGGGGCGCGCCGGGGCCAACGTCCTGACTTTC. It codes for CATHRGRAGANVLTF. Complete variable domain (other parts from reference TRBV7-9 and TRBJ2-6): DTGVSQNPRHKITKRGQNVTFRCDPISEHNRLYWYRQTLGQGPEFLTYFQNEAQLEKSRLLSDRFSAERPKGSFSTLEIQRTEQGDSAMYLCATHRGRAGANVLTFGAGSRLTVL.

The chain recombines TRBV13 with TRBJ2-3, with no clear D. Trimming took 5 bases from V and 6 from J, leaving 18 bases between them. The length of the CDR3 is 15 residues. Germline assignment: CDR1 PRHDT and CDR2 FYEKMQ (reference sequence). CDR3 sequence: CASSSNRPSLDTQYF. CDR3 in DNA: TGTGCCAGCAGCAGCAACAGACCCAGTTTGGATACGCAGTATTTT.